Presented here are 29 T cell receptor beta chains from one specimen sequenced in a study of cytomegalovirus exposure and HLA in healthy donors. The PCR had 60 Vbeta and 13 Jbeta primers. Using immunoSEQ multiplex PCR, the repertoire was profiled, and TCRdb retains in-frame clones only, with some absent. The sample records 120,000 or so clones, 83% being singletons. The specimen was PBMCs. All receptors derive from a woman aged 40 to 49 in good health and CMV-seropositive.

The chain combines TRBV19 with TRBJ1-3, with D tentatively TRBD1 (5 bases). The CDR3 has 16 amino acids. The V and J ends lost 3 bases and 0 bases respectively, with 12 bases between them. Germline assignment: CDR1 LNHDA and CDR2 SQIVND (reference sequence). The CDR3: CASSMLGQTSGNTIYF. The CDR3, as DNA: TGTGCCAGTAGTATGCTCGGACAAACCTCTGGAAACACCATATATTTT.

This clone is a singleton in its sample. The chain links TRBV9 to TRBJ2-2, with D perhaps TRBD2 (6 bases). The V end lost 6 bases, the J end lost 0 bases, and 9 bases lay between the germline ends. The germline V gene has CDR1 SGDLS and CDR2 YYNGEE. The CDR3 has 14 amino acids. The CDR3 DNA sequence: TGTGCCAGCAACGGGGGAACGAACACCGGGGAGCTGTTTTTT. As protein: CASNGGTNTGELFF. Based on the CDR3 plus reference TRBV9 and TRBJ2-2, the full variable domain is DSGVTQTPKHLITATGQRVTLRCSPRSGDLSVYWYQQSLDQGLQFLIQYYNGEERAKGNILERFSAQQFPDLHSELNLSSLELGDSALYFCASNGGTNTGELFFGEGSRLTVL.

This chain connects TRBV4-1 to TRBJ2-7, with D maybe TRBD1 (6 bases). Germline V gives CDR1 MGHRA, CDR2 YSYEKL. This CDR3 is 15 amino acids long. V was shortened by 2 bases and J by 2 bases, with 13 bases between the two germline ends. The CDR3 spells CASSQQTTGPYEQYF. The CDR3 DNA reads as TGCGCCAGCAGCCAACAAACCACAGGGCCCTACGAGCAGTACTTC.

The DNA for the CDR3 is TGTGCCAGCAGCCACCCCCGGACTAGCATCCGTGAGCAGTTCTTC. Encoded protein: CASSHPRTSIREQFF. The chain carries TRBV27 and TRBJ2-1; 8 bases fit TRBD2. From germline, CDR1 is MNHEY and CDR2 SMNVEV (reference sequence). V dropped 6 bases and J dropped 9; count of bases not matched to a gene: 13. The CDR3 extends over 15 amino acids.

The genes are TRBV29-1 and TRBJ1-1; possible D gene TRBD1, 6 bases. V shed 3 bases and J shed 5 bases, with 13 bases lying between them. Germline V gene sequence: CDR1 SQVTM, CDR2 ANQGSEA. CDR3 length equals 13 residues. The CDR3 here is CSVEGGLGTEAFF. In DNA, the CDR3 is TGCAGCGTTGAGGGGGGGCTGGGGACTGAAGCTTTCTTT.

The V gene is TRBV27, the J gene TRBJ2-1; 7 bases fit TRBD2. The CDR3 extends over 14 amino acids. Germline V lookup: CDR1 MNHEY, CDR2 SMNVEV (reference sequence). The V and J ends lost 2 bases and 4 bases, in that order; junction bases with no gene match: 2. The CDR3 here is CASSLIAGYNEQFF. CDR3 bases: TGTGCCAGCAGTTTAATAGCGGGTTACAATGAGCAGTTCTTC.

The chain recombines TRBV5-4 with TRBJ1-3; possibly TRBD1 for D (5 bases). The V and J ends lost 4 bases and 9 bases respectively, with 17 bases between them. CDR1 SGHNT and CDR2 YYREEE come from the germline V gene (reference sequence). CDR3 length: 14 amino acids. For the CDR3, the DNA is TGTGCCAGCAGCCTGACGGGGGGAAACACCACCATATATTTT. This codes for CASSLTGGNTTIYF.

The chain carries TRBV11-2 and TRBJ1-1; unclear D gene. CDR1 and CDR2 (germline): SGHAT, FQNNGV. V dropped 6 bases and J dropped 5 bases, with 7 bases sitting between them. CDR3 length: 11 residues. CDR3 nucleotide sequence: TGTGCCAGCAGTCCCCGGACTGAAGCTTTCTTT. This gives the protein CASSPRTEAFF.

CDR3 bases: TGTGCCAGCAGCCACGGACAGGGGTCGAACTACGAGCAGTACTTC. This codes for CASSHGQGSNYEQYF. This chain joins TRBV5-6 and TRBJ2-7, with TRBD1 matching 9 bases. The CDR3 length is 15 residues. J lost 3 bases, V lost 4 bases, and 8 bases had no gene match. Germline CDR1 is SGHDT and CDR2 is YYEEEE. The variable domain in full, completed from reference TRBV5-6 and TRBJ2-7, reads DAGVTQSPTHLIKTRGQQVTLRCSPKSGHDTVSWYQQALGQGPQFIFQYYEEEERQRGNFPDRFSGHQFPNYSSELNVNALLLGDSALYLCASSHGQGSNYEQYFGPGTRLTVT.

This clone occurred once. The chain combines TRBV28 with TRBJ2-6; TRBD1 aligns across 8 bases. This CDR3 has 15 amino acids. Germline V gene lookup returns CDR1 MDHEN and CDR2 SYDVKM. V lost 5 bases to trimming and J lost 2 bases; unmatched junction nucleotides: 2. The CDR3 DNA is TGTGCCAGCAGTCCGACAGGGGCTGGGGCCAACGTCCTGACTTTC. Amino acids: CASSPTGAGANVLTF.

This clone ranks as medium-sized. V is TRBV6-5 and J is TRBJ2-3; 10 positions agree with TRBD1. After removal of 2 bases from V and 1 base from J, the junction contained 0 bases not matched to a gene. Germline V lookup: CDR1 MNHEY, CDR2 SVGAGI. The CDR3 covers 15 residues. The CDR3 reads CASSYGTGGTDTQYF. The CDR3 DNA reads TGTGCCAGCAGTTACGGGACAGGGGGCACAGATACGCAGTATTTT.

The chain couples TRBV28 to TRBJ1-1; 7 bases fit TRBD1. Germline CDR1 is MDHEN and CDR2 is SYDVKM. The V segment lost 4 bases and the J segment 5 bases; nucleotides outside the gene matches: 10. The CDR3 has 15 residues. The CDR3 region is CASSSQTGVYTEAFF. The CDR3 DNA sequence: TGTGCCAGCAGTTCCCAAACAGGGGTGTATACTGAAGCTTTCTTT.

The chain joins TRBV7-2 to TRBJ2-7; 8 nucleotides match TRBD2. The CDR3 spans 15 residues. J gave up 3 bases and V 0 bases, and 4 bases lay outside the gene matches. The germline V gene encodes CDR1 SGHTA and CDR2 FQGNSA. CDR3 residues: CASSLAFTSGYEQYF. The CDR3 DNA sequence: TGTGCCAGCAGCTTAGCTTTTACTAGCGGCTACGAGCAGTACTTC.

This chain joins TRBV27 and TRBJ1-5; D might be TRBD1 (5 bases). Germline CDR1 MNHEY, CDR2 SMNVEV (reference sequence). CDR3 length: 13 amino acids. V lost 6 bases to trimming and J lost 2 bases, with 8 bases between them. The CDR3 is CASSQGRNQPQHF. The CDR3 nucleotides read TGTGCCAGCAGCCAGGGTCGCAATCAGCCCCAGCATTTT.

The chain is built from TRBV18 and TRBJ2-7, with 9 nucleotides matching TRBD2. V lost 3 bases to trimming and J lost 3 bases; unmatched junction nucleotides: 6. There are 15 residues in the CDR3. CDR1 is KGHSH and CDR2 is LQKENI in the germline V gene. The CDR3 protein is CASSPSGSLLYEQYF. DNA for the CDR3: TGTGCCAGCTCACCTAGCGGGAGTTTACTCTACGAGCAGTACTTC.

The V gene is TRBV10-3, the J gene TRBJ2-4, with 8 bases identical to TRBD1. CDR1 is ENHRY and CDR2 is SYGVKD in the germline V gene. V trimming: 6 bases; J trimming: 0 bases; junction bases outside the gene matches: 4. The CDR3 consists of 15 residues. In nucleotides, the CDR3 is TGTGCCATCAGATCCGACAGGGGAGCCAAAAACATTCAGTACTTC. Protein sequence: CAIRSDRGAKNIQYF.

The rearrangement links TRBV4-1 to TRBJ2-6, with a possible D match to TRBD2 (5 bases). Trimming stripped 3 bases from V and 0 bases from J, with 21 bases between. CDR3 size: 20 residues. Per the germline V gene, CDR1 is MGHRA and CDR2 is YSYEKL. The CDR3 region is CASSHPSRTATPSGANVLTF. The DNA of the CDR3 is TGCGCCAGCAGCCATCCCTCTAGGACTGCTACTCCCTCTGGGGCCAACGTCCTGACTTTC.

This clone was counted only a few times. This sequence joins TRBV29-1 and TRBJ2-7; tentatively, D is TRBD2 (6 bases). This CDR3 is 13 amino acids long. Germline CDR1 SQVTM, CDR2 ANQGSEA. The ends were cut back, 4 bases at V and 2 bases at J, with 12 bases in the middle. The CDR3 reads CSVVGGTTYEQYF. The CDR3, as DNA: TGCAGCGTTGTGGGCGGGACCACCTACGAGCAGTACTTC.

This clone showed up just a few times. The chain is built from TRBV4-3 and TRBJ1-1, with TRBD1 matching 7 bases. The length of the CDR3 is 16 residues. The J segment lost 13 bases and the V segment lost 0 bases, leaving 17 bases of the junction unmatched. Germline CDR1 is LGHNA and CDR2 is YSLEER. The CDR3 here is CASSQDLGRGYSDVFF. CDR3 nucleotide sequence: TGCGCCAGCAGCCAAGATCTTGGCAGGGGGTATTCGGACGTTTTCTTT.

This chain links TRBV23-1 with TRBJ1-3; D is possibly TRBD1 (5 bases). TRBV23-1 is an ORF for which the function is uncertain. The CDR3 has 14 amino acids. The V gene lost 10 bases and the J gene lost 0 bases, with 13 bases spanning the gap. CDR3 bases: TGCGCCACCAAGACAGATTCCTCTGGAAACACCATATATTTT. Its protein product is CATKTDSSGNTIYF.

V gene TRBV18 combines with J gene TRBJ2-1; 7 nucleotides match TRBD1. Trimming removed 3 bases from V and 2 bases from J; junction bases left unmatched: 7. The CDR3 has 16 residues. CDR1 KGHSH and CDR2 LQKENI come from the germline V gene. CDR3 region: CASSPRDSVAYNEQFF. The CDR3 region has the DNA TGTGCCAGCTCACCTCGGGACAGCGTCGCCTACAATGAGCAGTTCTTC.

In the case of this clone: Other DNA sequences of this sample code for an identical CDR3. The rearrangement links TRBV5-6 to TRBJ1-1, with TRBD1 as a possible D gene (6 bases). The V end lost 2 bases, the J end lost 5 bases, and 10 bases lay between the germline ends. The CDR3 is made up of 13 amino acids. Germline CDR1 and CDR2: SGHDT and YYEEEE. CDR3 sequence (DNA): TGTGCCAGCAGCTTACAGGGCGGGACTGAAGCTTTCTTT. Its protein is CASSLQGGTEAFF.

The V gene is TRBV19, the J gene TRBJ2-3, with D possibly matching TRBD2 (6 bases). The germline gives CDR1 LNHDA, CDR2 SQIVND (reference sequence). Trimming removed 7 bases from V and 3 bases from J, with 11 bases in between. The CDR3 sequence is 13 residues long. The CDR3 region has the DNA TGTGCCAGTACCTTCGCGGGGACAGATACGCAGTATTTT. This codes for CASTFAGTDTQYF. Based on the CDR3 plus reference TRBV19 and TRBJ2-3, the full variable domain is DGGITQSPKYLFRKEGQNVTLSCEQNLNHDAMYWYRQDPGQGLRLIYYSQIVNDFQKGDIAEGYSVSREKKESFPLTVTSAQKNPTAFYLCASTFAGTDTQYFGPGTRLTVL.

This chain joins TRBV27 and TRBJ2-1; the match to TRBD2 covers 12 bases. CDR1 is MNHEY and CDR2 is SMNVEV in the germline V gene (reference sequence). The CDR3 has 17 residues. The J segment lost 8 bases and the V segment lost 4 bases, leaving 12 bases of the junction unmatched. The CDR3 nucleotides are TGTGCCAGCAGTTCCCCGACTCTAGCGGGAGGGCCCTATGAGCAGTTCTTC. Translating it yields CASSSPTLAGGPYEQFF.

A single count supports this clone. The CDR3 protein is CASRLGQRENYNEQFF. CDR3 in DNA: TGTGCCAGCAGACTTGGCCAGCGGGAGAATTACAATGAGCAGTTCTTC. The chain recombines TRBV2 with TRBJ2-1, with TRBD2 matching 8 bases. The V and J ends lost 6 bases and 4 bases, in that order; junction bases with no gene match: 11. The CDR3 loop spans 16 amino acids. Germline V gene sequence: CDR1 SNHLY, CDR2 FYNNEI.

This rearrangement joins TRBV11-1 to TRBJ2-1, with D tentatively TRBD2 (5 bases). The CDR3 runs 14 residues. CDR1 and CDR2 (germline): SGHAT, FQDESV (reference sequence). Trimming cost V 1 base and J 7 bases, with 11 bases left between them. CDR3 amino acids: CASSLVSGKNEQFF. CDR3 DNA sequence: TGTGCCAGCAGCTTAGTATCCGGGAAAAATGAGCAGTTCTTC.

The chain recombines TRBV9 with TRBJ1-1, with a possible D match to TRBD1 (6 bases). V shed 6 bases and J shed 3 bases, with 15 bases lying between them. In germline, CDR1 is SGDLS, CDR2 YYNGEE. The CDR3 runs 14 residues. As DNA, the CDR3 is TGTGCCAGCACTACAGGGATTCACGACACTGAAGCTTTCTTT. Residues: CASTTGIHDTEAFF.

The chain couples TRBV9 to TRBJ2-3; D might be TRBD2 (5 bases). The germline V gene encodes CDR1 SGDLS and CDR2 YYNGEE. There are 12 residues in the CDR3. V dropped 4 bases and J dropped 5 bases, with 8 bases sitting between them. Here the CDR3 reads CASSPEGDTQYF. The CDR3 nucleotides are TGTGCCAGCAGCCCAGAGGGAGATACGCAGTATTTT.

The chain combines TRBV28 with TRBJ1-2; 7 bases are shared with TRBD1. This CDR3 is built from 16 residues. Germline CDR1 is MDHEN and CDR2 is SYDVKM. V lost 5 bases to trimming and J lost 6 bases; unmatched junction nucleotides: 15. CDR3 loop: CASSLGAETGKDGYTF. The CDR3 nucleotides read TGTGCCAGCAGTCTGGGGGCCGAGACAGGGAAGGATGGCTACACCTTC.